The 28 T cell receptor beta chains below come from one sample, sequenced in a study of CD8 T cells in Susac syndrome. RNA totalling roughly 0.5 to 1 ug underwent reverse transcription with random hexamers. TCRdb processed the immunoSEQ multiplex PCR reads anew with MiXCR; each CDR3 protein has one entry. Here the sample spans around 120,000 distinct CDR3 sequences, roughly 94% being singletons. Sequences were obtained from CD4+ T cells from PBMCs. These receptors came from a human donor with multiple sclerosis.

This clonotype was seen a single time. The chain recombines TRBV19 with TRBJ2-7; D is tentatively TRBD1 or TRBD2 (5 bases each). CDR3 length equals 13 residues. Germline loops: CDR1 LNHDA, CDR2 SQIVND (reference sequence). The ends were cut back, 5 bases at V and 6 bases at J, with 14 bases in the middle. As DNA, the CDR3 is TGTGCCAGTAGTCCGGGGACCCGGGGCGAGCAGTACTTC. It codes for CASSPGTRGEQYF.

This clonotype was found a few times. CDR3 DNA: TGTGCCAGTAGTCTCGCGACGGCGAACACTGAAGCTTTCTTT. It encodes CASSLATANTEAFF. The V and J genes are TRBV19 and TRBJ1-1, with D unresolved. Deletions cut 5 bases from V and 1 base from J, with 11 bases between. CDR1 is LNHDA and CDR2 is SQIVND in the germline V gene (reference sequence). This CDR3 region has 14 residues.

The V and J genes are TRBV27 and TRBJ1-3; D perhaps matches TRBD1 (5 bases). The germline V gene encodes CDR1 MNHEY and CDR2 SMNVEV (reference sequence). The CDR3 extends over 13 amino acids. Trimming removed 6 bases from V and 10 bases from J, with 16 bases in between. In DNA form, the CDR3 reads TGTGCCAGCAGCCCCCAGGGAACCTGGACCATATATTTT. This codes for CASSPQGTWTIYF.

V gene TRBV5-1 combines with J gene TRBJ2-1; 11 bases line up with TRBD2. The germline V gene encodes CDR1 SGHRS and CDR2 YFSETQ. This CDR3 is 15 amino acids long. V was clipped by 5 bases and J by 5 bases; unmatched bases: 6. CDR3 sequence reads: CASSLLAGEHNEQFF. The CDR3 DNA reads as TGCGCCAGCAGTCTACTAGCGGGGGAACACAATGAGCAGTTCTTC.

J is TRBJ2-5 and V is TRBV18, with 9 positions matching TRBD2. Germline V CDR1 and CDR2: KGHSH, LQKENI. The CDR3 covers 14 residues. V shed 4 bases, J shed 5 bases, and the junction held 5 bases outside the gene matches. This CDR3 is CASSRGRGPETQYF. The CDR3 DNA sequence: TGTGCCAGCTCACGCGGGAGGGGGCCGGAGACCCAGTACTTC. The whole variable domain, filled in from reference TRBV18 and TRBJ2-5, reads NAGVMQNPRHLVRRRGQEARLRCSPMKGHSHVYWYRQLPEEGLKFMVYLQKENIIDESGMPKERFSAEFPKEGPSILRIQQVVRGDSAAYFCASSRGRGPETQYFGPGTRLLVL.

The rearrangement uses TRBV15 and TRBJ1-5; D gene uncertain. V lost 0 bases and J lost 7, with 10 bases in between. Germline CDR1 and CDR2: LNHNV and YYDKDF (reference sequence). The CDR3 runs to 14 residues. The CDR3 spells CATSRDPGGQPQHF. DNA of the CDR3: TGTGCCACCAGCAGAGACCCGGGCGGGCAGCCCCAGCATTTT.

This rearrangement joins TRBV20-1 to TRBJ1-4, with D possibly matching TRBD1 (6 bases). The CDR3 has 14 residues. Germline V CDR1 and CDR2: DFQATT, SNEGSKA (reference sequence). Trimming shortened V by 1 base and J by 6 bases, and 12 bases separated the two germline ends. In DNA form, the CDR3 reads TGCAGTGCTAGAGGGTACAGGGTAGATGAAAAACTGTTTTTT. Protein sequence: CSARGYRVDEKLFF.

CDR3 sequence (DNA): TGTGCCAGCAGCTTCGTCCCTCCAGAGACCCAGTACTTC. Amino acid sequence: CASSFVPPETQYF. The chain links TRBV7-9 to TRBJ2-5, with D uncertain. V lost 3 bases and J 4 bases, leaving 9 bases between the germline ends. Germline V gives CDR1 SEHNR, CDR2 FQNEAQ (reference sequence). The CDR3 is 13 residues long.

This clonotype was recorded once. The chain employs TRBV4-1 and TRBJ2-1, with 8 positions matching TRBD1. After removal of 3 bases from V and 7 bases from J, the junction contained 5 bases not matched to a gene. Looked up from germline, CDR1 is MGHRA and CDR2 is YSYEKL. The CDR3 contains 14 residues. The CDR3, as DNA: TGCGCCAGCAGCCACCCGACAGGGGCGAATGAGCAGTTCTTC. Its translation is CASSHPTGANEQFF.

The chain uses TRBV7-9 and TRBJ2-7; weak D call: TRBD1 (5 bases). This CDR3 region has 14 residues. Germline CDR1 is SEHNR and CDR2 is FQNEAQ (reference sequence). Trimming removed 0 bases from V and 3 bases from J, with 9 bases in between. CDR3 coding DNA: TGTGCCAGCAGCTTAGCGCCCAGGGTCTACGAGCAGTACTTC. This sequence encodes CASSLAPRVYEQYF.

The J gene is TRBJ2-7, the V gene TRBV3-1; D unclear. Germline CDR1 is LGHDT and CDR2 is YNNKEL (reference sequence). V was trimmed by 0 bases and J by 0 bases, leaving 12 bases between them. The CDR3 is made up of 16 amino acids. CDR3: CASSQDHGPYSYEQYF. CDR3 nucleotides: TGTGCCAGCAGCCAAGATCACGGCCCCTACTCCTACGAGCAGTACTTC.

The CDR3: CASSLTGRVTEAFF. CDR3 nucleotide sequence: TGTGCCAGCAGCCTGACGGGCAGGGTTACTGAAGCTTTCTTT. The chain has TRBV7-9 and TRBJ1-1; D perhaps matches TRBD1 (5 bases). This CDR3 is 14 amino acids long. The V gene lost 5 bases and the J gene lost 5 bases, with 15 bases spanning the gap. Germline CDR1 is SEHNR and CDR2 is FQNEAQ (reference sequence). The full variable domain, rest sourced from reference TRBV7-9 and TRBJ1-1, is DTGVSQNPRHKITKRGQNVTFRCDPISEHNRLYWYRQTLGQGPEFLTYFQNEAQLEKSRLLSDRFSAERPKGSFSTLEIQRTEQGDSAMYLCASSLTGRVTEAFFGQGTRLTVV.

V is TRBV3-1 and J is TRBJ1-5; no definite D call. Trimming shortened V by 0 bases and J by 7 bases, and 10 bases separated the two germline ends. The CDR3 consists of 14 residues. Germline values: CDR1 LGHDT, CDR2 YNNKEL (reference sequence). The CDR3 nucleotides read TGTGCCAGCAGCCAAGAAACGGGTGTACAGCCCCAGCATTTT. Translated: CASSQETGVQPQHF.

This chain joins TRBV2 and TRBJ2-5; tentatively, D is TRBD2 (5 bases). There are 13 residues in the CDR3. The germline V gene encodes CDR1 SNHLY and CDR2 FYNNEI. Trimming removed 3 bases at V and 8 bases at J, with 13 bases between. The CDR3 protein is CASSEEAESTQYF. In nucleotides, the CDR3 is TGTGCCAGCAGTGAGGAGGCGGAGAGTACCCAGTACTTC.

This sequence joins TRBV3-1 and TRBJ1-6; no definite D call. V lost 11 bases and J 4 bases, leaving 12 bases between the germline ends. This CDR3 region has 13 residues. The germline CDR1 and CDR2 sequences are LGHDT and YNNKEL (reference sequence). In DNA form, the CDR3 reads TGTGCCTCTGACGGAGGATATAATTCACCCCTCCACTTT. Translated: CASDGGYNSPLHF.

In this sample, this clonotype turned up once. The chain has TRBV27 and TRBJ2-2, with 13 bases lining up with TRBD2. Unmatched junction bases numbered 5, after V lost 3 bases and J lost 4 bases. The CDR3 sequence is 17 residues long. Germline V gene data show CDR1 as MNHEY and CDR2 as SMNVEV (reference sequence). The CDR3 reads CASSFYGTSGTTGELFF. CDR3 bases: TGTGCCAGCAGTTTTTACGGGACTAGCGGGACCACCGGGGAGCTGTTTTTT.

This CDR3 is CASSQDGYSTGELFF. For the CDR3, the DNA is TGCGCCAGCAGCCAAGATGGCTATAGCACCGGGGAGCTGTTTTTT. This chain links TRBV4-3 with TRBJ2-2; D gene ambiguous. V dropped 0 bases and J dropped 4 bases, with 9 bases sitting between them. CDR1 and CDR2 from the germline V gene are LGHNA and YSLEER. The CDR3 consists of 15 residues.

The CDR3 protein is CASSQVGAGAYEQYF. For the CDR3, the DNA is TGTGCCAGCAGCCAAGTAGGGGCAGGGGCCTACGAGCAGTACTTC. The chain is built from TRBV3-1 and TRBJ2-7, with D perhaps TRBD1 (6 bases). Germline V gene lookup returns CDR1 LGHDT and CDR2 YNNKEL (reference sequence). Trimming took 1 base from V and 2 from J, leaving 12 bases between them. The CDR3 sequence is 15 residues long.

This sequence joins TRBV5-1 and TRBJ2-7; weak D call: TRBD2 (5 bases). The CDR3 loop spans 16 amino acids. V lost 5 bases and J 6 bases, leaving 24 bases between the germline ends. Germline CDR1 is SGHRS and CDR2 is YFSETQ. CDR3 in amino acids: CASSFGPGKEVSEQYF. CDR3 in DNA: TGCGCCAGCAGTTTCGGGCCGGGGAAAGAGGTTTCCGAGCAGTACTTC.

This chain joins TRBV12-3 or TRBV12-4 and TRBJ2-7; 8 bases fit TRBD2. The CDR3 contains 14 residues. After removal of 7 bases from V and 12 bases from J, the junction contained 17 bases not matched to a gene. The CDR3 bases are TGTGCCAGCACCTCCTGGGGTAGCGGGGACCGGAGGTACTTC. Its protein is CASTSWGSGDRRYF.

The V call is TRBV5-1, the J call TRBJ2-7; D may match TRBD1 or TRBD2 (5 bases each). CDR1 SGHRS and CDR2 YFSETQ come from the germline V gene. This CDR3 spans 15 amino acids. With 4 bases removed from V and 3 bases from J, the gap between germline ends came to 17 bases. This CDR3 reads CASSLLGDRIYEQYF. The CDR3 DNA sequence: TGCGCCAGCAGCCTCCTTGGGGACCGAATCTACGAGCAGTACTTC.

J is TRBJ2-1 and V is TRBV27; D perhaps matches TRBD1 (6 bases). This CDR3 has 13 amino acids. V shed 5 bases and J shed 10 bases, with 15 bases lying between them. The germline gives CDR1 MNHEY, CDR2 SMNVEV (reference sequence). Written as DNA, the CDR3 is TGTGCCAGCAGTACCAACAGGGAATGGGAGCAGTTCTTC. This gives the protein CASSTNREWEQFF.

The chain couples TRBV12-3 or TRBV12-4 to TRBJ1-6; D is unclear. Trimming cost V 1 base and J 7 bases, with 2 bases left between them. The CDR3 runs 12 residues. CDR3 in amino acids: CASSLVNSPLHF. The CDR3 bases are TGTGCCAGCAGTTTAGTGAATTCACCCCTCCACTTT.

The chain is built from TRBV5-1 and TRBJ2-3; D is uncertain. V lost 4 bases to trimming and J lost 2 bases, with 8 bases between them. This CDR3 has 13 amino acids. Germline CDR1 reads SGHRS; CDR2 reads YFSETQ. DNA of the CDR3: TGCGCCAGCAGCCGTGACGCCACAGATACGCAGTATTTT. It is translated as CASSRDATDTQYF.

This chain uses TRBV5-1 with TRBJ1-1; no firm D call. The CDR3 totals 15 residues. Germline CDR1 is SGHRS and CDR2 is YFSETQ. V was clipped by 3 bases and J by 1 base, with 13 bases between them. For the CDR3, the DNA is TGCGCCAGCAGCTACAAGGACGGGCAGAACACTGAAGCTTTCTTT. It translates to CASSYKDGQNTEAFF.

The V gene is TRBV27, the J gene TRBJ2-7; a weak D match, TRBD2 (5 bases). V was clipped by 5 bases and J by 3 bases, with 20 bases between them. Germline V gene lookup returns CDR1 MNHEY and CDR2 SMNVEV (reference sequence). The CDR3 extends over 16 amino acids. This CDR3 reads CASSPGGGLSRYEQYF. CDR3 nucleotides: TGTGCCAGCAGTCCTGGCGGAGGACTGTCCCGCTACGAGCAGTACTTC.

The rearrangement links TRBV28 to TRBJ2-7; tentatively, D is TRBD1 (5 bases). Germline V lookup: CDR1 MDHEN, CDR2 SYDVKM. The CDR3 totals 14 residues. Trimming shortened V by 6 bases and J by 0 bases, and 12 bases separated the two germline ends. DNA of the CDR3: TGTGCCAGCAGCCGCCCAGGGAACTCCTACGAGCAGTACTTC. Translating it yields CASSRPGNSYEQYF.

The V call is TRBV6-2 or TRBV6-3, the J call TRBJ1-4; D gene ambiguous. The CDR3 runs 12 residues. The germline gives CDR1 MNHEY, CDR2 SVGEGT. V dropped 7 bases and J dropped 7 bases, with 10 bases sitting between them. The CDR3, as DNA: TGTGCCAGCACACAACCGGGTGAAAAACTGTTTTTT. Translating it yields CASTQPGEKLFF.